Below are 24 T cell receptor beta chains sequenced from a single sample in a study of blood T cell repertoires in COVID-19. Generated by immunoSEQ multiplex PCR, the TCRdb table keeps only in-frame clones and is missing some. Found here are 140,000 to 150,000 clones, around four fifths of them singletons; the top ten hold approximately 2.7%. Sequencing was carried out using peripheral blood. The receptors here all came from a woman aged 40 to 49 with active or convalescent COVID-19.

The rearrangement uses TRBV28 and TRBJ2-7, with 11 nucleotides matching TRBD1. Germline V CDR1 and CDR2: MDHEN, SYDVKM. V was pared by 3 bases and J by 2 bases, with 3 bases of the junction left unmatched. This CDR3 has 15 residues. The CDR3 spells CASSFRGQGAYEQYF. CDR3 DNA: TGTGCCAGCAGTTTCAGGGGACAGGGGGCCTACGAGCAGTACTTC.

The V and J genes are TRBV28 and TRBJ2-7; TRBD2 is a possible D gene (5 bases). Trimming took off 3 bases at V and 3 bases at J, with 9 bases between the two ends. CDR3 length: 13 residues. Looked up from germline, CDR1 is MDHEN and CDR2 is SYDVKM. CDR3 sequence: CASSFGGLYEQYF. CDR3 DNA: TGTGCCAGCAGTTTCGGAGGCCTCTACGAGCAGTACTTC.

V is TRBV5-1 and J is TRBJ1-2, with D perhaps TRBD1 (6 bases). Germline CDR1 is SGHRS and CDR2 is YFSETQ. The V and J ends lost 0 bases and 7 bases respectively, with 19 bases between them. The CDR3 spans 16 residues. The CDR3 region is CASSLANRDKVGGYTF. The CDR3 DNA sequence: TGCGCCAGCAGCTTGGCGAACCGGGACAAGGTCGGTGGCTACACCTTC.

V and J are TRBV5-1 and TRBJ2-7; 7 nucleotides align to TRBD1. The trim removed 5 bases at V and 2 bases at J, leaving 10 bases unmatched. The CDR3 consists of 15 residues. CDR1 and CDR2 from the germline V gene are SGHRS and YFSETQ. The CDR3: CASSSVWDSTYEQYF. As DNA, the CDR3 is TGCGCCAGCAGTTCCGTTTGGGACAGTACCTACGAGCAGTACTTC.

CDR3 in amino acids: CASSLSGTGRTEAFF. CDR3 bases: TGTGCCAGCAGCTTGAGTGGTACTGGTCGGACTGAAGCTTTCTTT. The chain carries TRBV5-4 and TRBJ1-1; D uncertain. The CDR3 extends over 15 amino acids. The V end lost 1 base, the J end lost 5 bases, and 15 bases lay between the germline ends. Germline CDR1 SGHNT, CDR2 YYREEE (reference sequence).

This clone turned up a few times. The J gene is TRBJ2-7, the V gene TRBV28, with D hard to call. The CDR3 is made up of 13 amino acids. V lost 2 bases and J 6 bases, leaving 11 bases between the germline ends. Germline CDR1 MDHEN, CDR2 SYDVKM. The CDR3 spells CASSLLTPSEQYF. The CDR3 region has the DNA TGTGCCAGCAGTTTACTTACTCCTTCCGAGCAGTACTTC.

The chain combines TRBV12-3 or TRBV12-4 with TRBJ1-1; TRBD1 aligns across 8 bases. The junction had 4 bases not matched to a gene; V was cut back by 6 bases and J by 7 bases. The CDR3 extends over 12 amino acids. CDR3: CASSSGQGEAFF. The CDR3 DNA is TGTGCCAGCAGCTCCGGACAGGGTGAAGCTTTCTTT.

This chain uses TRBV5-1 with TRBJ2-7; D perhaps matches TRBD2 (5 bases). V lost 4 bases, J lost 2 bases, and 10 bases lay in between. Germline V lookup: CDR1 SGHRS, CDR2 YFSETQ. The CDR3 spans 13 residues. The CDR3 here is CASSHDGTYEQYF. CDR3 nucleotide sequence: TGCGCCAGCAGCCACGACGGGACCTACGAGCAGTACTTC.

The chain couples TRBV28 to TRBJ1-3; D is uncertain. V lost 4 bases and J lost 0, with 16 bases in between. The V gene's germline CDR1 is MDHEN and CDR2 SYDVKM. This CDR3 has 17 residues. The CDR3 DNA follows: TGTGCCAGCAGTTCTCCCGTGGAGCTTAGCTCTGGAAACACCATATATTTT. Protein sequence: CASSSPVELSSGNTIYF.

The chain combines TRBV7-9 with TRBJ1-5; D is undetermined. Trimming removed 5 bases at V and 7 bases at J, with 15 bases between. CDR3 length: 14 amino acids. Germline V CDR1 and CDR2: SEHNR, FQNEAQ (reference sequence). In nucleotides, the CDR3 is TGTGCCAGCAGCCCCCTCGGTACGGAGCAGCCCCAGCATTTT. As protein: CASSPLGTEQPQHF.

The chain employs TRBV3-1 (or the pseudogene TRBV3-2) and TRBJ1-4, with D possibly being TRBD1 (5 bases). V shed 1 base and J shed 3 bases, with 12 bases lying between them. Per germline, CDR1 LGHDT and CDR2 YNNKEL (reference sequence). CDR3 length: 16 amino acids. CDR3: CASSQGGGTANEKLFF. The CDR3 nucleotides are TGTGCCAGCAGCCAAGGGGGGGGGACGGCTAATGAAAAACTGTTTTTT.

In this sample, this clone turned up a few times. This sequence joins TRBV11-3 and TRBJ1-5, with D perhaps TRBD1 (5 bases). The CDR3 sequence is 18 residues long. V gave up 1 base and J gave up 2 bases, with 18 bases separating them. The germline CDR1 and CDR2 sequences are SGHNT and YENEEA. The CDR3 DNA follows: TGTGCCAGCAGCTTAGGGGAAGACGTGGGGGGTGGCAATCAGCCCCAGCATTTT. The encoded protein is CASSLGEDVGGGNQPQHF.

V usage is TRBV7-9 and J usage is TRBJ2-2; perhaps TRBD2 as D (6 bases). Germline V CDR1 and CDR2: SEHNR, FQNEAQ (reference sequence). CDR3 size: 15 residues. V lost 0 bases to trimming and J lost 1 base, with 6 bases between them. The CDR3 loop reads CASSLASGNTGELFF. The CDR3 DNA reads TGTGCCAGCAGCTTAGCTAGCGGGAACACCGGGGAGCTGTTTTTT.

The V and J genes are TRBV5-5 and TRBJ2-6; D not resolved. The CDR3 loop spans 13 amino acids. Per the germline V gene, CDR1 is SGHKS and CDR2 is YYEKEE (reference sequence). V was cut by 4 bases and J by 6 bases, with 8 bases left in between. This CDR3 is CASSPGVANVLTF. The CDR3 DNA sequence: TGTGCCAGCAGCCCGGGTGTGGCCAACGTCCTGACTTTC.

This clone has just one count. The gene calls are TRBV18 and TRBJ1-2, with TRBD1 matching over 9 bases. CDR1 is KGHSH and CDR2 is LQKENI in the germline V gene. The CDR3 covers 15 residues. The trim removed 1 base at V and 4 bases at J, leaving 4 bases unmatched. The CDR3 bases are TGTGCCAGCTCACCACGGACAGGGGACCGCTATGGCTACACCTTC. Translated: CASSPRTGDRYGYTF.

The chain joins TRBV6-5 to TRBJ1-3; no clear D gene. Germline CDR1 and CDR2: MNHEY and SVGAGI. The CDR3 length is 13 residues. V lost 6 bases and J lost 0, with 6 bases in between. DNA for the CDR3: TGTGCCAGCAGGTCAGGCTCTGGAAACACCATATATTTT. This sequence encodes CASRSGSGNTIYF.

The chain is built from TRBV4-2 and TRBJ2-7, with D tentatively TRBD2 (6 bases). The V end was cut by 1 base, the J end by 6 bases, with 10 bases between. The CDR3 covers 13 residues. Germline CDR1 and CDR2: LGHNA and YNFKEQ. CDR3 residues: CASSQGGGAEQYF. The CDR3 region has the DNA TGTGCCAGCAGCCAAGGGGGAGGCGCCGAGCAGTACTTC.

As to this clone: Germline and junction disagree at one end, which may indicate a read error. The chain's CDR3 is CARSRGGSGANVLTF. The DNA of the CDR3 is TGCGCCCGCAGCCGGGGGGGGTCTGGGGCCAACGTCCTGACTTTC. The rearrangement links TRBV5-1 to TRBJ2-6; the match to TRBD2 covers 8 bases. The CDR3 is 15 residues long. The V gene's germline CDR1 is SGHRS and CDR2 YFSETQ.

This chain joins TRBV3-1 (or the pseudogene TRBV3-2) and TRBJ1-1; D unresolved. The CDR3 extends over 15 amino acids. Germline CDR1 is LGHDT and CDR2 is YNNKEL (reference sequence). Trimming stripped 4 bases from V and 0 bases from J, with 12 bases between. In DNA form, the CDR3 reads TGTGCCAGCAGCCCCTCCGGGAGACTGAACACTGAAGCTTTCTTT. Amino acid sequence: CASSPSGRLNTEAFF.

The J gene is TRBJ2-6, the V gene TRBV10-3; no firm D call. CDR1 is ENHRY, CDR2 SYGVKD, per germline. The ends were cut back, 4 bases at V and 0 bases at J, with 13 bases in the middle. The CDR3 runs to 17 residues. CDR3: CAISAQVLNSGANVLTF. Here the CDR3 DNA reads TGTGCCATCAGTGCGCAGGTATTGAACTCTGGGGCCAACGTCCTGACTTTC.

V and J are TRBV30 and TRBJ2-5, with D unclear. The V and J ends lost 4 bases and 7 bases respectively, with 10 bases between them. The CDR3 has 11 amino acids. Germline lookup yields CDR1 GTSNPN and CDR2 SVGIG (reference sequence). CDR3: CAWTQAGTQYF. Written as DNA, the CDR3 is TGTGCCTGGACCCAGGCCGGGACCCAGTACTTC.

The chain couples TRBV19 to TRBJ1-2; D uncertain. The V gene lost 2 bases and the J gene lost 5 bases, with 12 bases spanning the gap. Germline V CDR1 and CDR2: LNHDA, SQIVND (reference sequence). There are 14 residues in the CDR3. In DNA form, the CDR3 reads TGTGCCAGTAGTATAAGAGCGGGGAGTTATGGCTACACCTTC. Its translation: CASSIRAGSYGYTF. The whole variable domain, remainder taken from reference TRBV19 and TRBJ1-2, is DGGITQSPKYLFRKEGQNVTLSCEQNLNHDAMYWYRQDPGQGLRLIYYSQIVNDFQKGDIAEGYSVSREKKESFPLTVTSAQKNPTAFYLCASSIRAGSYGYTFGSGTRLTVV.

The chain carries TRBV10-1 and TRBJ2-4; 10 nucleotides line up with TRBD2. Germline trimming cut 2 bases from V and 7 bases from J; bases unmatched to any gene: 2. Germline CDR1 and CDR2: WNHNN and SYGVQD (reference sequence). This CDR3 is built from 14 residues. CDR3 sequence (DNA): TGCGCCAGCAGTGAGACTAGCGGGGTGAACATTCAGTACTTC. It is translated as CASSETSGVNIQYF.

This chain uses TRBV19 with TRBJ2-1; 11 nucleotides agree with TRBD2. This CDR3 region has 16 residues. Germline lookup yields CDR1 LNHDA and CDR2 SQIVND (reference sequence). With V trimmed by 5 bases and J by 10 bases, 13 bases remained unmatched. The CDR3 nucleotides are TGTGCCAGTAGTGGAACTAGCGGGGGCTCATTAAGGGAGCAGTTCTTC. It codes for CASSGTSGGSLREQFF.